This T cell receptor (beta chain) was captured in a study of graft-versus-host responses after intestinal transplantation. At the level of the study: Those transplanted obtained multivisceral, liver-intestinal, or isolated intestinal grafts. Anti-thymocyte globulin induction, then tacrolimus and steroids for about three years, went to all recipients.

The data were produced by immunoSEQ multiplex PCR, yet TCRdb's version contains in-frame clones alone and is incomplete. The sample contains about 29,000 clones, roughly nine tenths of which appear only once. The V end was cut by 0 bases, the J end by 2 bases, with 14 bases between. The germline CDR1 and CDR2 sequences are LGHNA and YSLEER. The CDR3 runs 16 residues. This receptor was taken from a human patient who received an intestinal transplant, so some T cells may come from the graft donor. Specimen: PBMCs, collected about 15 months after intestinal transplantation. The chain couples TRBV4-3 to TRBJ2-7, with D uncertain. The DNA of the CDR3 is TGCGCCAGCAGCCAAGAAGCACGGTACCCAACCTACGAGCAGTACTTC. As protein: CASSQEARYPTYEQYF.